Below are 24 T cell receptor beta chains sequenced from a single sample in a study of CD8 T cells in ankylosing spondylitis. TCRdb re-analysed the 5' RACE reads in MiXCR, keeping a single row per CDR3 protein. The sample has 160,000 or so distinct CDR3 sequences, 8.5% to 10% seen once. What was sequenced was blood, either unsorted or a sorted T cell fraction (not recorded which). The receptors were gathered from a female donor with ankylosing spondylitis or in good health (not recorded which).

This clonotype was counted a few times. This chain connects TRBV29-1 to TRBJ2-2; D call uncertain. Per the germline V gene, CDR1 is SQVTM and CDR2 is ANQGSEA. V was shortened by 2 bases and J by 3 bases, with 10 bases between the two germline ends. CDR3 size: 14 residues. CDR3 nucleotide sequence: TGCAGCGTTGAACACACCAGTCACACCGGGGAGCTGTTTTTT. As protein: CSVEHTSHTGELFF.

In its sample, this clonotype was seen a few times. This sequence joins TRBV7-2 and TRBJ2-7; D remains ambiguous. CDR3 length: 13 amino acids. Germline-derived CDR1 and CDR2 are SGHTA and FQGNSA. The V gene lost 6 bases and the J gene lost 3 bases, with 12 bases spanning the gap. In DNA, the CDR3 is TGTGCCAGCAGTCCTACAGACCACTACGAGCAGTACTTC. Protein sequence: CASSPTDHYEQYF.

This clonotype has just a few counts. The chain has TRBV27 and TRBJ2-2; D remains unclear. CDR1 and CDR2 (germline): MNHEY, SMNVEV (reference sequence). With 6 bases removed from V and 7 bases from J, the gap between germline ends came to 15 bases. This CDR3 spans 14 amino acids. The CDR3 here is CASSYRMVGGELFF. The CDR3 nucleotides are TGTGCCAGCAGCTACCGAATGGTCGGCGGGGAGCTGTTTTTT.

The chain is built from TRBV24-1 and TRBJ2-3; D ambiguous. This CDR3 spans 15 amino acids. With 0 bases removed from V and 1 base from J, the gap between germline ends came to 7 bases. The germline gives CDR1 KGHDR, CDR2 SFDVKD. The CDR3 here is CATSDLSERTDTQYF. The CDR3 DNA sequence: TGTGCCACCAGTGATTTGTCCGAGCGCACAGATACGCAGTATTTT.

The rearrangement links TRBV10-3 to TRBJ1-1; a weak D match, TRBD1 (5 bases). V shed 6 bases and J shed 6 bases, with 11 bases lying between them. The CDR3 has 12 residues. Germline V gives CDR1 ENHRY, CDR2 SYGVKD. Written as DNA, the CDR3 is TGTGCCATCAGGGAAGGAGGGGCTGAAGCTTTCTTT. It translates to CAIREGGAEAFF.

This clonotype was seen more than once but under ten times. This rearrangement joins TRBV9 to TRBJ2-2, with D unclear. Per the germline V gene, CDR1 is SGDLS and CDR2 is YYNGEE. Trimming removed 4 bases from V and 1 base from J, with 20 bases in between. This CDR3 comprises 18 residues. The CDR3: CASSPFGRPRGNTGELFF. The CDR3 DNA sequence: TGTGCCAGCAGCCCCTTTGGCAGACCACGTGGGAACACCGGGGAGCTGTTTTTT.

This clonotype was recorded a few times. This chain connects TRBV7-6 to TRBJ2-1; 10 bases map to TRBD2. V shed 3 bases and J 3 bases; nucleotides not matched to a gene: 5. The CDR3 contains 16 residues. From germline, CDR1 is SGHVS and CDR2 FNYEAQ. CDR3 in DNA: TGTGCCAGCAGCTTGGATAGCGGGAGGATCTACAATGAGCAGTTCTTC. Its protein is CASSLDSGRIYNEQFF.

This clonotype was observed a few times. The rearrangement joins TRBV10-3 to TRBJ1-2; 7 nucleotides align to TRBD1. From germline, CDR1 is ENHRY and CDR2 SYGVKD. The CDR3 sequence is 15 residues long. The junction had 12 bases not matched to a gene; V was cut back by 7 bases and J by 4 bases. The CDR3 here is CAIKFGTEKTYGYTF. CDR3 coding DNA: TGTGCCATCAAATTCGGGACAGAAAAGACCTATGGCTACACCTTC.

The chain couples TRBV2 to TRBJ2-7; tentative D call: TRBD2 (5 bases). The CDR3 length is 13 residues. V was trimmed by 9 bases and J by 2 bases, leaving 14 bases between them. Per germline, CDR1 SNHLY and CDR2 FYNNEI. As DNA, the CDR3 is TGTGCCAGTACCTTAGCCGGGGCCTACGAGCAGTACTTC. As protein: CASTLAGAYEQYF.

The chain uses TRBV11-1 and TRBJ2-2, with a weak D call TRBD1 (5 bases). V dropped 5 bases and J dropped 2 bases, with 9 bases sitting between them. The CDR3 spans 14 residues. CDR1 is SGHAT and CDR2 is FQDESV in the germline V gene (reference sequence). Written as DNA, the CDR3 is TGTGCCAGCAGCGGACACCTCAACACCGGGGAGCTGTTTTTT. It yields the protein CASSGHLNTGELFF.

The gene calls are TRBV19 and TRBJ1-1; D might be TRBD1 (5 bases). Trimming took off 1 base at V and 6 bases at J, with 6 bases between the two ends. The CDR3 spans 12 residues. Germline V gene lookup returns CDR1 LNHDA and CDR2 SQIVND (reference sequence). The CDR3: CASSIGGSEAFF. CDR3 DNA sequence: TGTGCCAGTAGTATAGGGGGCTCTGAAGCTTTCTTT.

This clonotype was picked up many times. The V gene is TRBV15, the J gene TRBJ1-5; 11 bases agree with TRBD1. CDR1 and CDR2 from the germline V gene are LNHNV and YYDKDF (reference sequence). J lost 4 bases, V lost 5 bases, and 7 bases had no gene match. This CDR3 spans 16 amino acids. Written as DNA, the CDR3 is TGTGCCACCAGCCCTACCGGGACAGGGGGTAATCAGCCCCAGCATTTT. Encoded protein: CATSPTGTGGNQPQHF. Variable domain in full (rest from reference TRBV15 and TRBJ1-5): DAMVIQNPRYQVTQFGKPVTLSCSQTLNHNVMYWYQQKSSQAPKLLFHYYDKDFNNEADTPDNFQSRRPNTSFCFLDIRSPGLGDTAMYLCATSPTGTGGNQPQHFGDGTRLSIL.

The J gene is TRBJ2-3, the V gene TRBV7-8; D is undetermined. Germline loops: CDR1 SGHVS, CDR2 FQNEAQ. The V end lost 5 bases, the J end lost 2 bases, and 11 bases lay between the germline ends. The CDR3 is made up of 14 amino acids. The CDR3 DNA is TGTGCCAGCAGCCTCCCCTCGCTCACAGATACGCAGTATTTT. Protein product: CASSLPSLTDTQYF.

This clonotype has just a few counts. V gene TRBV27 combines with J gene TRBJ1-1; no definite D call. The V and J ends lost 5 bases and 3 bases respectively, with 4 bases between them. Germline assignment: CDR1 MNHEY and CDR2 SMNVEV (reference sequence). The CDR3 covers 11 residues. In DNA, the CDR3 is TGTGCCAGCAGTACCTACACTGAAGCTTTCTTT. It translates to CASSTYTEAFF.

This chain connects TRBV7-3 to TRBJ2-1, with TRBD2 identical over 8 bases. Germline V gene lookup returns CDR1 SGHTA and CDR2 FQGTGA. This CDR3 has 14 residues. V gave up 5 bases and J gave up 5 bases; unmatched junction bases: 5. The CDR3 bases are TGTGCCAGCAGCCGTAGCGGGGAAAACAATGAGCAGTTCTTC. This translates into CASSRSGENNEQFF.

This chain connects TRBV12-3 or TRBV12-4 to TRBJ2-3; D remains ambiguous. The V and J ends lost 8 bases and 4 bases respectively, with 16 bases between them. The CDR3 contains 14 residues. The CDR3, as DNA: TGTGCCAGCCGTTCTGTGGCTTCCCCAGATACGCAGTATTTT. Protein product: CASRSVASPDTQYF.

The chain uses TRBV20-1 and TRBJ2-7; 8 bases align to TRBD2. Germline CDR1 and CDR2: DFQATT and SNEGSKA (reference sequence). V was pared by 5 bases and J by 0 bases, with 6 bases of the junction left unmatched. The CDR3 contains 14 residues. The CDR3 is CSAPYGGASYEQYF. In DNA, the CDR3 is TGCAGTGCTCCTTACGGGGGGGCCTCCTACGAGCAGTACTTC.

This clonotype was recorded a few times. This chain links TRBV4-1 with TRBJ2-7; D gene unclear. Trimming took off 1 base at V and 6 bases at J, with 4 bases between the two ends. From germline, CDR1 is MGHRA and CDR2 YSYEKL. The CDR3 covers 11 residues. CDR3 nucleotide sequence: TGCGCCAGCAGCCAAGTAGGCGAGCAGTACTTC. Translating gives CASSQVGEQYF.

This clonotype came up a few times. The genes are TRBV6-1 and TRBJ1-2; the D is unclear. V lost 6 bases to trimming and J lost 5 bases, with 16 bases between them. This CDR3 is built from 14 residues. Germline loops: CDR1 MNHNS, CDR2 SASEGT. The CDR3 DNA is TGTGCCAGCAGCCAAGGGTGGCAGCTGTATGGCTACACCTTC. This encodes CASSQGWQLYGYTF.

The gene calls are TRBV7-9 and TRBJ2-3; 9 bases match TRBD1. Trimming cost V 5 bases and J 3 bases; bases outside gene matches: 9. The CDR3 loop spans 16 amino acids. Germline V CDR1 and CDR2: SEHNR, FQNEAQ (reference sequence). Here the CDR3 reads CASSRPGQGFTDTQYF. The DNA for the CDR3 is TGTGCCAGCAGCAGACCGGGACAGGGTTTTACAGATACGCAGTATTTT.

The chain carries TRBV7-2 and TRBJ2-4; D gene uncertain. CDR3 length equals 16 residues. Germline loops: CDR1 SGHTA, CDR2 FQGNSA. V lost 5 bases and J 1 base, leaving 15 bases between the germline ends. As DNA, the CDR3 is TGTGCCAGCAGCATTAGTCATCCCCGGGCCAAAAACATTCAGTACTTC. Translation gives CASSISHPRAKNIQYF.

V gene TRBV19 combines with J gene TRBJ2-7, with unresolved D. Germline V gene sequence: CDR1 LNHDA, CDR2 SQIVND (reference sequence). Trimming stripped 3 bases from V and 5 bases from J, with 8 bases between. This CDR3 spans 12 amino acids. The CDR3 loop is CASSITGDEQYF. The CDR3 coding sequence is TGTGCCAGTAGTATTACTGGGGACGAGCAGTACTTC.

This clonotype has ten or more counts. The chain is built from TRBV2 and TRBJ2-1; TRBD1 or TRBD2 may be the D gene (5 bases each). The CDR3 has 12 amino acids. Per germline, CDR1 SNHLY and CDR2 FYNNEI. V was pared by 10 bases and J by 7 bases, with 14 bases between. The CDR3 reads CAITEWGNEQFF. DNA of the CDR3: TGTGCCATCACCGAGTGGGGGAATGAGCAGTTCTTC.

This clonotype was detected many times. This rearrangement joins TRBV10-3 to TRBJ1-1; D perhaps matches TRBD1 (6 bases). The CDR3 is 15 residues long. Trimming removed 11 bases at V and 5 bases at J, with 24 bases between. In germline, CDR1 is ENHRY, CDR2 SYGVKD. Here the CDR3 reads CAGSPGGTGRTEAFF. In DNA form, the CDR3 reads TGTGCCGGTTCTCCTGGGGGCACAGGGAGGACTGAAGCTTTCTTT.